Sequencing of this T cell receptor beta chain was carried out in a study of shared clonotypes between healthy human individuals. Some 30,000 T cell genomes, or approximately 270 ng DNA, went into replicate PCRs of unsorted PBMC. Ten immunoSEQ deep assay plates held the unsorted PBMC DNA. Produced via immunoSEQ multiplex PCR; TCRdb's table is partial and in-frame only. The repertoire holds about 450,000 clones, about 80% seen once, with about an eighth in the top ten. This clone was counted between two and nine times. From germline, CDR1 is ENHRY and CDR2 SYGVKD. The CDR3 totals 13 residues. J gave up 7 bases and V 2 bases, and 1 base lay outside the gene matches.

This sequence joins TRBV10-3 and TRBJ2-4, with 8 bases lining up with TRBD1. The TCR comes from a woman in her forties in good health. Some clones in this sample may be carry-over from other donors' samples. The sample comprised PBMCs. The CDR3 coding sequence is TGTGCCATCAGTGAGGGGACAGGTAACATTCAGTACTTC. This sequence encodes CAISEGTGNIQYF.